This T cell receptor (beta chain) was sequenced during a study of cytomegalovirus exposure and HLA in healthy donors. This CDR3 contains 14 residues. J was trimmed by 3 bases and V by 6 bases; bases with no gene match: 3. CDR1 is ENHRY, CDR2 SYGVKD, per germline. Researchers ran the PCR with 60 Vbeta and 13 Jbeta primers. The protocol was immunoSEQ multiplex PCR, while the TCRdb copy is restricted to in-frame clones and leaves out a portion. In all, the sample yields approximately 110,000 clones. The receptor comes from a man aged 50 to 60 in good health and CMV-seronegative. The source material was PBMCs. The chain uses TRBV10-3 and TRBJ2-3, with TRBD2 matching 10 bases. Written as DNA, the CDR3 is TGTGCCATCAGCCCGGGACTAGCGACAGATACGCAGTATTTT. This gives the protein CAISPGLATDTQYF.